These T cell receptor beta chains were read from a single sample in a study of T-cell memory formation after mild COVID-19. MiXCR was run by TCRdb on the 5' RACE reads, yielding one entry per CDR3 protein. Of about 560,000 distinct CDR3 sequences listed, 17% are singletons. Sequenced sample: PBMCs or a T cell subset sorted from them (not recorded which). These receptors all come from an adult woman who had mild COVID-19 (a few samples of this study predate the infection). Cell type and time point are not known. CDR3s include the opening cysteine and the closing phenylalanine or tryptophan.

V: TRBV5-5; J: TRBJ2-5; CDR3: CASSHPTGKETQYF
V: TRBV3-1; J: TRBJ1-2; CDR3: CASSPLGQSDLNYGYTF
V: TRBV7-9; J: TRBJ2-7; CDR3: CASSFVTSYEQYF
V: TRBV6-2/TRBV6-3; J: TRBJ2-5; CDR3: CASSRPGGETQYF
V: TRBV25-1; J: TRBJ2-1; CDR3: CASSIAGGMYNEQFF
V: TRBV19; J: TRBJ2-1; CDR3: CASSPISGKGNEQFF
V: TRBV5-6; J: TRBJ2-1; CDR3: CASSLVRRSSHNEQFF
V: TRBV16; J: TRBJ2-7; CDR3: CASSQWGPGSYEQYF
V: TRBV7-2; J: TRBJ2-2; CDR3: CASGQTNTGELFF
V: TRBV7-9; J: TRBJ1-2; CDR3: CASSFPRTGKNGYTF
V: TRBV24-1; J: TRBJ2-2; CDR3: CATSDVGENTGELFF
V: TRBV6-2/TRBV6-3; J: TRBJ1-2; CDR3: CASSYPGQGLRDYGYTF
V: TRBV5-1; J: TRBJ2-7; CDR3: CASSDSGTGSYEQYF
V: TRBV7-6; J: TRBJ2-1; CDR3: CASSSPAGQTTYNEQFF
V: TRBV7-9; J: TRBJ1-5; CDR3: CASSHEGEGQPQHF
V: TRBV12-3/TRBV12-4; J: TRBJ2-1; CDR3: CASSFGVDEQFF
V: TRBV29-1; J: TRBJ2-1; CDR3: CSVEPQAPGQSSYNEQFF
V: TRBV7-2; J: TRBJ1-1; CDR3: CASSSSVGVSIAEAFF
V: TRBV6-6; J: TRBJ1-6; CDR3: CASREPGLGDSPLHF
V: TRBV12-3/TRBV12-4; J: TRBJ2-1; CDR3: CASSSSGRAEQFF
V: TRBV18; J: TRBJ1-1; CDR3: CASSPSRSHTEAFF
V: TRBV7-9; J: TRBJ2-1; CDR3: CASSLLAGLTVYNEQFF
V: TRBV5-1; J: TRBJ2-5; CDR3: CASSPRTGRPRETQYF
V: TRBV6-5; J: TRBJ2-7; CDR3: CASRPGQGAPEQYF
V: TRBV14; J: TRBJ1-1; CDR3: CASSPTPDRGAFF
V: TRBV30; J: TRBJ2-7; CDR3: CAWSVGYLQYF
V: TRBV7-9; J: TRBJ2-7; CDR3: CASSLGSGLAEQYF
V: TRBV7-2; J: TRBJ1-2; CDR3: CASSSGRRYGYTF
V: TRBV7-8; J: TRBJ2-7; CDR3: CASSLREGHYEQYF
V: TRBV19; J: TRBJ1-1; CDR3: CASRQGTEAFF
V: TRBV6-5; J: TRBJ1-2; CDR3: CASVSRPRRDVLGYTF
V: TRBV6-2/TRBV6-3; J: TRBJ2-3; CDR3: CASSYNSGGVTQYF
V: TRBV6-5; J: TRBJ1-1; CDR3: CASSSEDKYRTMNTEAFF
V: TRBV7-2; J: TRBJ2-2; CDR3: CASSLVSAANTGELFF
V: TRBV24-1; J: TRBJ2-5; CDR3: CATSAGWGETQYF
V: TRBV29-1; J: TRBJ2-7; CDR3: CSVEGGDEGNEQYF
V: TRBV20-1; J: TRBJ2-3; CDR3: CSAPGEGLTDTQYF
V: TRBV18; J: TRBJ2-1; CDR3: CASSHGSPYNEQFF
V: TRBV5-6; J: TRBJ2-1; CDR3: CASSLRSGEQFF
V: TRBV19; J: TRBJ1-2; CDR3: CASINRDGYGYTF
V: TRBV15; J: TRBJ2-5; CDR3: CATSRDSASGETQYF
V: TRBV6-4; J: TRBJ2-5; CDR3: CASIRGAPRPQETQYF
V: TRBV6-5; J: TRBJ2-5; CDR3: CASSYGYQETQYF